Listed below are T cell receptor beta chains from one sample, sequenced in a study of blood T cells in healthy people across ages. In TCRdb, the 5' RACE reads were re-called with MiXCR into one record per CDR3 protein. The sample comprises about 780,000 distinct CDR3 sequences, about 46% of which are singletons, and 15% to 20% rests with the top ten. The sample consisted of blood. Receptors originate from an older man in good health. Each CDR3 is given with its conserved first and last residue. D genes are given only for firm matches. Rows give clone size only sometimes, using once, few, many, or a class for an expanded clone.

abundance	d_gene	v_gene	j_gene	CDR3aa	CDR3nt
-	-	TRBV27	TRBJ2-7	CASSFSRDTYYEQYF	TGTGCCAGCAGTTTCTCCCGGGACACCTACTACGAGCAGTACTTC
once	TRBD2	TRBV2	TRBJ2-3	CASSEGLALDTQYF	TGTGCCAGCAGTGAAGGACTAGCACTGGATACGCAGTATTTT
-	-	TRBV6-1	TRBJ2-7	CASSELPDSSYEQYF	TGTGCCAGCAGTGAACTTCCGGACAGCTCCTACGAGCAGTACTTC
-	-	TRBV12-3/TRBV12-4	TRBJ2-5	CASSTRRVETQYF	TGTGCCAGCAGTACACGAAGGGTAGAGACCCAGTACTTC
-	-	TRBV7-3	TRBJ2-1	CASSLRAGLNEQFF	TGTGCCAGCAGCTTACGCGCAGGGTTGAATGAGCAGTTCTTC
-	TRBD1	TRBV18	TRBJ1-6	CASSRTGGDSPLHF	TGTGCCAGCTCAAGGACAGGGGGGGATTCACCCCTCCACTTT
few	TRBD2	TRBV15	TRBJ2-1	CATSRELGTTEFF	TGTGCCACCAGCAGAGAACTTGGGACTACGGAGTTCTTC
-	-	TRBV24-1	TRBJ2-3	CATSSTGSTDTQYF	TGTGCCACCAGTAGTACAGGGAGCACAGATACGCAGTATTTT
many	TRBD2	TRBV7-8	TRBJ2-1	CASSFQAGGNEQFF	TGTGCCAGCAGCTTTCAAGCGGGAGGCAATGAGCAGTTCTTC
few	TRBD2	TRBV7-9	TRBJ2-1	CASSGFEREGRNEQFF	TGTGCCAGCAGCGGATTCGAGCGGGAGGGCCGAAATGAGCAGTTCTTC
-	-	TRBV4-3	TRBJ2-7	CASSQEHVEAGYEQYF	TGCGCCAGCAGCCAAGAACATGTCGAGGCAGGGTACGAGCAGTACTTC
-	TRBD2	TRBV19	TRBJ2-3	CASMDGGVGWTDTQYF	TGTGCCAGTATGGACGGGGGGGTCGGATGGACAGATACGCAGTATTTT
-	-	TRBV28	TRBJ1-5	CATIRGHSNQPQHF	TGTGCCACCATAAGGGGACATAGCAATCAGCCCCAGCATTTT
-	-	TRBV20-1	TRBJ1-1	CSASTGGDTEAFF	TGCAGTGCATCGACCGGGGGCGACACTGAAGCTTTCTTT
-	TRBD1	TRBV27	TRBJ2-1	CASSFAGTGKNEQFF	TGTGCCAGCAGTTTCGCCGGGACAGGGAAGAATGAGCAGTTCTTC
-	TRBD2	TRBV7-2	TRBJ2-3	CASSPRTSGRADTQYF	TGTGCCAGCAGCCCCAGGACTAGCGGGAGGGCAGATACGCAGTATTTT
-	TRBD1	TRBV28	TRBJ2-3	CANAGTGTDTQYF	TGTGCCAACGCCGGGACAGGGACAGATACGCAGTATTTT
few	TRBD2	TRBV20-1	TRBJ2-3	CSARDGAGGPDTQYF	TGCAGTGCTAGAGATGGGGCGGGAGGACCAGATACGCAGTATTTT
few	-	TRBV5-1	TRBJ2-1	CASSLVLAGEQFF	TGCGCCAGCAGCTTGGTATTGGCTGGGGAGCAGTTCTTC
few	-	TRBV10-3	TRBJ1-2	CAISESEGANYGYTF	TGTGCCATCAGTGAGTCGGAGGGGGCTAACTATGGCTACACCTTC
few	TRBD1	TRBV6-5	TRBJ1-2	CASSFSPDRDYGYTF	TGTGCCAGCAGTTTTTCCCCTGACAGGGACTACGGCTACACCTTC
few	-	TRBV29-1	TRBJ2-1	CSVGWGREQFF	TGCAGCGTGGGGTGGGGGCGTGAGCAGTTCTTC
few	TRBD1	TRBV27	TRBJ2-5	CASSYGQGVFETQYF	TGTGCCAGCAGTTACGGCCAGGGGGTGTTTGAGACCCAGTACTTC
-	-	TRBV21-1	TRBJ2-7	CASSTIGQSYEQYF	TGTGCCAGCAGCACTATAGGACAGAGCTACGAGCAGTACTTC
many	-	TRBV7-2	TRBJ2-3	CASSFDRSTDTQYF	TGTGCCAGCAGCTTCGACAGGAGCACAGATACGCAGTATTTT
few	-	TRBV5-1	TRBJ2-7	CASRKNYEQYF	TGCGCCAGCAGGAAAAACTACGAGCAGTACTTC
-	-	TRBV27	TRBJ2-4	CASMRYSGVAKNIQYF	TGTGCCAGCATGAGGTATTCTGGGGTCGCCAAAAACATTCAGTACTTC
few	TRBD2	TRBV5-1	TRBJ2-1	CASRTRLAGVYNEQFF	TGCGCTAGCAGAACCCGACTAGCGGGAGTGTACAATGAGCAGTTCTTC
-	TRBD1	TRBV27	TRBJ1-5	CASRGQGVRQPQHF	TGTGCCAGCAGGGGACAGGGGGTCAGGCAGCCCCAGCATTTT
-	TRBD2	TRBV12-3/TRBV12-4	TRBJ2-2	CASTGLAGYTGELFF	TGTGCCAGCACCGGATTAGCGGGGTACACCGGGGAGCTGTTTTTT
many	-	TRBV10-2	TRBJ2-7	CASSESRSEQYF	TGCGCCAGCAGTGAGTCGAGATCCGAGCAGTACTTC
-	-	TRBV20-1	TRBJ2-2	CSAGETRTSGELFF	TGCAGTGCCGGCGAGACACGGACCTCCGGGGAGCTGTTTTTT
many	TRBD2	TRBV25-1	TRBJ2-3	CASSESASGGTDTQYF	TGTGCCAGCAGTGAATCAGCTAGCGGTGGCACAGATACGCAGTATTTT
few	-	TRBV7-2	TRBJ1-2	CASSLAGTRPKDGYTF	TGTGCCAGCAGCTTAGCGGGGACAAGGCCTAAAGATGGCTACACCTTC
many	-	TRBV25-1	TRBJ2-1	CASSLTGLSYNEQFF	TGTGCCAGCAGTTTAACGGGACTCTCTTACAATGAGCAGTTCTTC
-	TRBD2	TRBV4-3	TRBJ2-4	CASSPYQRDLAKNIQYF	TGCGCCAGCAGCCCCTATCAGCGGGATCTAGCCAAAAACATTCAGTACTTC
-	-	TRBV28	TRBJ2-3	CASSPNRGTRDTQYF	TGTGCCAGCAGTCCAAACCGGGGGACAAGAGATACGCAGTATTTT
few	TRBD1	TRBV6-5	TRBJ1-2	CASSWGAGGNDDGYTF	TGTGCCAGCAGTTGGGGGGCAGGGGGAAATGACGATGGCTACACCTTC
-	TRBD1	TRBV29-1	TRBJ2-5	CSVMTGLETQYF	TGCAGCGTGATGACAGGGCTAGAGACCCAGTACTTC
few	TRBD1	TRBV29-1	TRBJ2-1	CSVERTGSSREQFF	TGCAGCGTTGAGAGGACAGGGAGTTCCCGTGAGCAGTTCTTC
-	TRBD2	TRBV28	TRBJ2-7	CASSFGGELSYEQYF	TGTGCCAGCAGTTTCGGGGGGGAGCTCTCCTACGAGCAGTACTTC
-	-	TRBV12-3/TRBV12-4	TRBJ2-7	CASSLNGFEQYF	TGTGCCAGCAGTTTAAACGGTTTCGAGCAGTACTTC
-	TRBD1	TRBV24-1	TRBJ2-5	CATSDGRTGGQQETQYF	TGTGCCACCAGTGACGGACGGACAGGGGGCCAACAAGAGACCCAGTACTTC
-	-	TRBV7-9	TRBJ2-5	CASSLGGPIQETQYF	TGTGCCAGCAGCTTAGGAGGACCCATCCAAGAGACCCAGTACTTC
-	-	TRBV7-7	TRBJ2-5	CASSFNRQETQYF	TGTGCCAGCAGCTTCAACCGGCAAGAGACCCAGTACTTC
-	TRBD1	TRBV20-1	TRBJ2-5	CRAHRQGAGQETQYF	TGCAGAGCCCATAGACAGGGCGCGGGCCAAGAGACCCAGTACTTC
few	-	TRBV5-1	TRBJ1-2	CASSLGGREDGYTF	TGCGCCAGCAGCTTGGGAGGCAGGGAGGATGGCTACACCTTC
-	TRBD1	TRBV29-1	TRBJ2-7	CSVEGEGQGANYEQYF	TGCAGCGTTGAAGGAGAGGGACAGGGGGCGAACTACGAGCAGTACTTC
many	TRBD2	TRBV4-3	TRBJ2-3	CASSRGTSGPDTQYF	TGCGCCAGCAGCCGAGGGACTAGCGGGCCAGATACGCAGTATTTT
once	-	TRBV14	TRBJ1-1	CASSQEREGLNTEAFF	TGTGCCAGCAGCCAAGAGAGAGAGGGGTTGAACACTGAAGCTTTCTTT
-	-	TRBV5-1	TRBJ2-7	CASSRSRYEQYF	TGCGCCAGCAGCCGCAGTCGGTACGAGCAGTACTTC